Shown below are 27 T cell receptor beta chains from a single sample sequenced in a study of response to subunit inactivated influenza vaccine. MiXCR, run by TCRdb on the RT-PCR reads, gives a single entry per CDR3 protein. In the table there are a few hundred thousand distinct CDR3 sequences, 13% to 15% of which are singletons. The sample here was PBMCs from blood, taken about 13 days after vaccination. The origin of the receptors is a man aged 45 to 65 who received an inactivated influenza vaccine.

This clonotype was seen repeatedly, ten times or more. V gene TRBV28 combines with J gene TRBJ1-2; no clear D. This CDR3 comprises 14 residues. The germline gives CDR1 MDHEN, CDR2 SYDVKM. V lost 2 bases, J lost 8 bases, and 15 bases lay in between. The CDR3 region is CASSLPGLREGYTF. In DNA form, the CDR3 reads TGTGCCAGCAGTTTACCGGGTCTGAGAGAAGGCTACACCTTC.

As concerns this clonotype: The junction differs from germline at one of its ends, possibly a read error. The J gene is TRBJ1-5, the V gene TRBV20-1, with 12 bases lining up with TRBD1. This CDR3 region has 17 residues. The germline gives CDR1 DFQATT, CDR2 SNEGSKA (reference sequence). The chain's CDR3 is CCARRGTGGAGNQPQHF. The CDR3 bases are TGCTGTGCTAGAAGGGGGACAGGGGGCGCTGGCAATCAGCCCCAGCATTTT.

This clonotype was seen a few times. J is TRBJ2-7 and V is TRBV9; D may be TRBD1 or TRBD2 (5 bases each). The V gene's germline CDR1 is SGDLS and CDR2 YYNGEE. CDR3 length equals 14 residues. Trimming pared 1 base from V and 3 bases from J, leaving 11 bases between. The CDR3 DNA reads TGTGCCAGCAGCGTAATGGGACGGGACTACGAGCAGTACTTC. It is translated as CASSVMGRDYEQYF.

This clonotype showed up many times. The rearrangement joins TRBV19 to TRBJ2-7, with D perhaps matching TRBD2 (5 bases). The germline V and J ends were trimmed by 2 bases and 1 base, with 12 bases remaining between them. Per germline, CDR1 LNHDA and CDR2 SQIVND (reference sequence). The CDR3 consists of 15 residues. The CDR3 region is CASSIMSGESYEQYF. The CDR3 DNA sequence: TGTGCCAGTAGTATAATGAGTGGGGAGTCCTACGAGCAGTACTTC. Full variable domain (outside the CDR3, taken from reference TRBV19 and TRBJ2-7): DGGITQSPKYLFRKEGQNVTLSCEQNLNHDAMYWYRQDPGQGLRLIYYSQIVNDFQKGDIAEGYSVSREKKESFPLTVTSAQKNPTAFYLCASSIMSGESYEQYFGPGTRLTVT.

The sample holds a few counts of this clonotype. The rearrangement uses TRBV15 and TRBJ2-2, with 7 bases identical to TRBD1. The CDR3 totals 16 residues. J lost 5 bases, V lost 3 bases, and 9 bases had no gene match. Germline V gives CDR1 LNHNV, CDR2 YYDKDF (reference sequence). CDR3 sequence: CATSSLDRVGTGELFF. The CDR3, as DNA: TGTGCCACCAGCAGCCTAGACAGGGTAGGGACCGGGGAGCTGTTTTTT. Based on the CDR3 plus reference TRBV15 and TRBJ2-2, the full variable domain is DAMVIQNPRYQVTQFGKPVTLSCSQTLNHNVMYWYQQKSSQAPKLLFHYYDKDFNNEADTPDNFQSRRPNTSFCFLDIRSPGLGDTAMYLCATSSLDRVGTGELFFGEGSRLTVL.

This clonotype occurred many times. This chain links TRBV4-3 with TRBJ2-1, with 7 bases that match TRBD2. Germline CDR1 and CDR2: LGHNA and YSLEER. J gave up 10 bases and V 0 bases, and 12 bases lay outside the gene matches. The CDR3 loop spans 16 amino acids. The CDR3, as DNA: TGCGCCAGCAGCCAAGAGGGGGGACTAACCCCCATCGAGCAGTTCTTC. Amino acids: CASSQEGGLTPIEQFF.

The chain recombines TRBV20-1 with TRBJ2-1; 14 nucleotides agree with TRBD2. The ends lost 4 bases at V and 5 bases at J; junction bases unmatched: 10. The CDR3 spans 17 residues. Germline V gene sequence: CDR1 DFQATT, CDR2 SNEGSKA (reference sequence). CDR3 residues: CSATLRTSGGSNNEQFF. The CDR3 DNA sequence: TGCAGTGCTACCCTTCGGACTAGCGGGGGGTCGAACAATGAGCAGTTCTTC.

The chain recombines TRBV6-5 with TRBJ1-2; 7 bases align to TRBD1. This CDR3 has 14 residues. The germline CDR1 and CDR2 sequences are MNHEY and SVGAGI. V was pared by 2 bases and J by 5 bases, with 5 bases of the junction left unmatched. This CDR3 reads CASSYEGQLYGYTF. For the CDR3, the DNA is TGTGCCAGCAGTTACGAGGGACAGTTATATGGCTACACCTTC.

This clonotype was observed a handful of times. The chain combines TRBV7-9 with TRBJ2-7; the D gene is possibly TRBD2 (6 bases). The CDR3 is 17 residues long. V dropped 0 bases and J dropped 0 bases, with 15 bases sitting between them. Germline V gene lookup returns CDR1 SEHNR and CDR2 FQNEAQ (reference sequence). DNA of the CDR3: TGTGCCAGCAGCTTAGCGTGGCTAGCGCATTCCTCCTACGAGCAGTACTTC. Translation: CASSLAWLAHSSYEQYF.

The chain has TRBV4-3 and TRBJ2-7; D remains unclear. The germline V gene encodes CDR1 LGHNA and CDR2 YSLEER. The CDR3 is 15 amino acids. V lost 3 bases and J lost 0, with 12 bases in between. Written as DNA, the CDR3 is TGCGCCAGCAGCCATCGTTCAGGCCGCTCCTACGAGCAGTACTTC. It translates to CASSHRSGRSYEQYF.

The table lists this clonotype with a few counts. This chain connects TRBV20-1 to TRBJ2-1; D is undetermined. V lost 0 bases, J lost 7 bases, and 13 bases lay in between. The germline V gene encodes CDR1 DFQATT and CDR2 SNEGSKA (reference sequence). The CDR3 is made up of 14 amino acids. The CDR3 protein is CSARDLGALNEQFF. In DNA, the CDR3 is TGCAGTGCTAGAGACCTCGGAGCCCTTAATGAGCAGTTCTTC.

There are a few counts of this clonotype. The rearrangement links TRBV7-8 to TRBJ2-1; 10 nucleotides agree with TRBD2. The V segment lost 1 base and the J segment 2 bases; nucleotides outside the gene matches: 5. Germline V gives CDR1 SGHVS, CDR2 FQNEAQ. The CDR3 length is 17 residues. CDR3 nucleotides: TGTGCCAGCAGCTTAGGTCGGCTAGCGGGAGCCTACAATGAGCAGTTCTTC. Translation: CASSLGRLAGAYNEQFF.

The chain carries TRBV20-1 and TRBJ1-6, with 7 bases matching TRBD1. V lost 5 bases and J lost 8; bases outside the gene matches: 6. Per germline, CDR1 DFQATT and CDR2 SNEGSKA (reference sequence). The CDR3 extends over 13 amino acids. The CDR3 region is CSAEGAFDSPLHF. The CDR3 DNA reads TGCAGTGCTGAGGGGGCTTTCGATTCACCCCTCCACTTT.

This clonotype was picked up a small number of times. The rearrangement joins TRBV12-3 or TRBV12-4 to TRBJ2-3; no reliable D call. Deletions cut 5 bases from V and 7 bases from J, with 13 bases between. The CDR3 covers 13 residues. The chain's CDR3 is CASSRLTPHTQYF. The DNA for the CDR3 is TGTGCCAGCAGTCGTCTAACCCCCCATACGCAGTATTTT.

The chain uses TRBV28 and TRBJ1-5; no firm D call. The CDR3 contains 13 residues. CDR1 MDHEN and CDR2 SYDVKM come from the germline V gene. V gave up 6 bases and J gave up 6 bases, with 12 bases separating them. CDR3 nucleotide sequence: TGTGCCAGCAGCGGAGTGGCGGGTCAGCCCCAGCATTTT. Translating it yields CASSGVAGQPQHF.

This clonotype has only a few counts. CDR3 sequence (DNA): TGTGCCATCAGTGACGGCAACTACAATGAGCAGTTCTTC. Translating gives CAISDGNYNEQFF. The rearrangement uses TRBV10-3 and TRBJ2-1, with no clear D. The CDR3 is made up of 13 amino acids. Germline-derived CDR1 and CDR2 are ENHRY and SYGVKD. Trimming cost V 3 bases and J 3 bases, with 6 bases left between them.

The chain links TRBV19 to TRBJ1-6, with D possibly matching TRBD1 (5 bases). Looked up from germline, CDR1 is LNHDA and CDR2 is SQIVND (reference sequence). The V end was cut by 2 bases, the J end by 7 bases, with 12 bases between. The CDR3 extends over 15 amino acids. CDR3 nucleotide sequence: TGTGCCAGTAGTATAAATCCAGGGAGCAATTCACCCCTCCACTTT. Its protein product is CASSINPGSNSPLHF. Full variable domain (remainder filled in from reference TRBV19 and TRBJ1-6): DGGITQSPKYLFRKEGQNVTLSCEQNLNHDAMYWYRQDPGQGLRLIYYSQIVNDFQKGDIAEGYSVSREKKESFPLTVTSAQKNPTAFYLCASSINPGSNSPLHFGNGTRLTVT.

V is TRBV30 and J is TRBJ1-2, with D perhaps matching TRBD1 (6 bases). Germline-derived CDR1 and CDR2 are GTSNPN and SVGIG (reference sequence). The V end lost 7 bases, the J end lost 6 bases, and 9 bases lay between the germline ends. CDR3 length: 10 amino acids. The CDR3 DNA is TGTGCCTCGGGACAAGATGGCTACACCTTC. It encodes CASGQDGYTF.

This clonotype was detected a few times. The chain joins TRBV10-3 to TRBJ1-1, with 7 bases identical to TRBD1. V shed 7 bases, J shed 4 bases, and the junction held 15 bases outside the gene matches. CDR1 is ENHRY, CDR2 SYGVKD, per germline. This CDR3 has 16 residues. CDR3 loop: CAIKRTEQGRLTEAFF. CDR3 DNA: TGTGCCATCAAGAGGACCGAACAGGGGCGGCTCACTGAAGCTTTCTTT.

On this clonotype itself: Because it lacks the conserved phenylalanine or tryptophan at the end, this CDR3 is likely a read error. V gene TRBV12-3 or TRBV12-4 combines with J gene TRBJ2-1, with 8 bases fitting TRBD2. This CDR3 contains 15 residues. V lost 5 bases, J lost 4 bases, and 7 bases stayed unmatched. The CDR3 region has the DNA TGTGCCAGCAGTCTCGGGGGGGGTTCGTACAATGAGCAGTTCGTC. Its protein product is CASSLGGGSYNEQFV.

The rearrangement joins TRBV24-1 to TRBJ2-3, with D possibly TRBD1 on 6 matching bases. This CDR3 contains 16 residues. Germline lookup yields CDR1 KGHDR and CDR2 SFDVKD. V shed 9 bases and J shed 1 base, with 19 bases lying between them. The CDR3 DNA reads as TGTGCCACCGCATCATCCGGAGCAGGGGGCACAGATACGCAGTATTTT. Protein sequence: CATASSGAGGTDTQYF.

The rearrangement uses TRBV4-3 and TRBJ1-4; D is possibly TRBD1 (6 bases). Germline V gene data show CDR1 as LGHNA and CDR2 as YSLEER. The V end lost 0 bases, the J end lost 8 bases, and 13 bases lay between the germline ends. There are 15 residues in the CDR3. In DNA, the CDR3 is TGCGCCAGCAGCCAAGAAGGGGGGGCCCGGGAAAAACTGTTTTTT. This gives the protein CASSQEGGAREKLFF.

This clonotype has only a few counts. The chain links TRBV28 to TRBJ2-6; 10 bases are shared with TRBD2. The trim removed 8 bases at V and 0 bases at J, leaving 4 bases unmatched. The length of the CDR3 is 16 residues. Looked up from germline, CDR1 is MDHEN and CDR2 is SYDVKM. CDR3 in DNA: TGTGCCAGCGTAACTAGCGGGATCTCTGGGGCCAACGTCCTGACTTTC. It codes for CASVTSGISGANVLTF.

This clonotype appeared a few times. The gene calls are TRBV20-1 and TRBJ2-1; perhaps TRBD2 as D (7 bases). Germline V gene sequence: CDR1 DFQATT, CDR2 SNEGSKA (reference sequence). V lost 6 bases and J lost 0, with 15 bases in between. The CDR3 has 15 residues. Here the CDR3 reads CSARRGAGSYNEQFF. CDR3 bases: TGCAGTGCCCGACGGGGGGCGGGCTCCTACAATGAGCAGTTCTTC.

This sequence joins TRBV9 and TRBJ2-3, with 7 bases aligning to TRBD1. The CDR3 is 16 amino acids. Per germline, CDR1 SGDLS and CDR2 YYNGEE. The junction had 6 bases not matched to a gene; V was cut back by 0 bases and J by 2 bases. The DNA for the CDR3 is TGTGCCAGCAGCGTAGGGACAGGAGCCCTCACAGATACGCAGTATTTT. Protein product: CASSVGTGALTDTQYF.

This clonotype was seen more than once but under ten times. The rearrangement joins TRBV3-1 to TRBJ2-2; D unresolved. Trimming stripped 0 bases from V and 1 base from J, with 9 bases between. The length of the CDR3 is 16 residues. Looked up from germline, CDR1 is LGHDT and CDR2 is YNNKEL (reference sequence). The CDR3 nucleotides are TGTGCCAGCAGCCAAGATCTTAGGGAGAACACCGGGGAGCTGTTTTTT. Its protein product is CASSQDLRENTGELFF.

CDR3 loop: CSARYPGPNQPQHF. The CDR3 coding sequence is TGCAGTGCTAGATATCCAGGTCCCAATCAGCCCCAGCATTTT. This rearrangement joins TRBV20-1 to TRBJ1-5; D uncertain. Germline CDR1 is DFQATT and CDR2 is SNEGSKA (reference sequence). The V end lost 2 bases, the J end lost 3 bases, and 11 bases lay between the germline ends. CDR3 length: 14 residues.